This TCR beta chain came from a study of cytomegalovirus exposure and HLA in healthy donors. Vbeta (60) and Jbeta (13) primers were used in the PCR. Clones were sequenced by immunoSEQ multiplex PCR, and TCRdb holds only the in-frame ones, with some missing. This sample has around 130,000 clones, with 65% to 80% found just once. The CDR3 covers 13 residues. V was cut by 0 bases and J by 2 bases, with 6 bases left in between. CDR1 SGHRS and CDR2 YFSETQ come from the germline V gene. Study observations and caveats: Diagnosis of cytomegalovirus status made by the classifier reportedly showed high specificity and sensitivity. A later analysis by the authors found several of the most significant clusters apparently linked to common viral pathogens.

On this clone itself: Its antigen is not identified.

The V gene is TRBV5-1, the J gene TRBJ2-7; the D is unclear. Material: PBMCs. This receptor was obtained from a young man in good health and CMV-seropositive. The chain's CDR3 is CASSLGHPYEQYF. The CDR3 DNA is TGCGCCAGCAGCTTGGGACACCCCTACGAGCAGTACTTC.